This TCR beta chain came from a study of blood T cell repertoires in COVID-19. The junction had 4 bases not matched to a gene; V was cut back by 3 bases and J by 0 bases. Germline V gene lookup returns CDR1 KGHSH and CDR2 LQKENI. The CDR3 is 17 amino acids. Participants were aged roughly 18 to 89 years from approximately 25 US areas. Resolution of symptoms, clearance, or two negative PCRs was present in recovered Cohort 3 donors. Measured with immunoSEQ multiplex PCR; TCRdb has only the in-frame clones, and not every one. The sample has about 320,000 clones; 75% to 90% are singletons. Sequences were obtained from PBMCs or T cells enriched from blood (not recorded which). The TCR sequence derives from a man aged 55-75 years who had recovered from COVID-19. This chain uses TRBV18 with TRBJ1-3; 11 bases match TRBD1. Here the CDR3 DNA reads TGTGCCAGCTCACCTGGACAGGGGGCCCACTCTGGAAACACCATATATTTT. It translates to CASSPGQGAHSGNTIYF.